The 31 T cell receptor beta chains below come from one sample, sequenced in a study of cytomegalovirus exposure and HLA in healthy donors. Some clones are missing from TCRdb's copy, which holds only in-frame ones; the method was immunoSEQ multiplex PCR. Here the sample spans 55,000 to 75,000 clones, roughly 94% being singletons. Sequenced material: PBMCs. Receptors were obtained from a man between 18 and 35 years old in good health and CMV-seropositive.

This clone was seen just once. This chain joins TRBV11-3 and TRBJ2-1, with D unclear. The CDR3 loop spans 12 amino acids. The V and J ends lost 1 base and 8 bases respectively, with 6 bases between them. In germline, CDR1 is SGHNT, CDR2 YENEEA. The CDR3 DNA reads as TGTGCCAGCAGCTTAGGCGAGTATGAGCAGTTCTTC. Protein sequence: CASSLGEYEQFF.

This chain joins TRBV7-9 and TRBJ1-5; the D is unclear. Germline CDR1 reads SEHNR; CDR2 reads FQNEAQ (reference sequence). CDR3 length equals 14 residues. V was clipped by 5 bases and J by 3 bases, with 11 bases between them. CDR3 nucleotide sequence: TGTGCCAGCAGCCGGAGTGAATCCAATCAGCCCCAGCATTTT. Translating it yields CASSRSESNQPQHF.

This clone was seen a single time. CDR3 bases: TGTGCCAGCAGTGGTCTAAGGGTGACAGCCGGAAACACCATATATTTT. Amino acid sequence: CASSGLRVTAGNTIYF. The rearrangement links TRBV6-1 to TRBJ1-3, with a weak D call TRBD1 (5 bases). Germline values: CDR1 MNHNS, CDR2 SASEGT. This CDR3 is built from 16 residues. V dropped 4 bases and J dropped 4 bases, with 17 bases sitting between them.

The chain uses TRBV7-9 and TRBJ2-2; 11 nucleotides align to TRBD1. Germline CDR1 SEHNR, CDR2 FQNEAQ (reference sequence). With 5 bases clipped from V and 4 bases from J, the junction kept 3 bases outside the gene matches. This CDR3 contains 15 residues. Here the CDR3 reads CASSHGTGGTGELFF. CDR3 bases: TGTGCCAGCAGCCACGGGACAGGGGGCACCGGGGAGCTGTTTTTT. Supplemented by reference TRBV7-9 and TRBJ2-2, the full variable domain reads DTGVSQNPRHKITKRGQNVTFRCDPISEHNRLYWYRQTLGQGPEFLTYFQNEAQLEKSRLLSDRFSAERPKGSFSTLEIQRTEQGDSAMYLCASSHGTGGTGELFFGEGSRLTVL.

The J gene is TRBJ1-2, the V gene TRBV6-5; possible D gene TRBD1, 6 bases. V was pared by 5 bases and J by 4 bases, with 14 bases between. Germline V lookup: CDR1 MNHEY, CDR2 SVGAGI. The CDR3 runs 14 residues. The CDR3, as DNA: TGTGCCAGCAGTCCAGGGGTCAGGCCCTATGGCTACACCTTC. It specifies CASSPGVRPYGYTF.

The chain links TRBV11-1 to TRBJ1-1; possibly TRBD1 for D (5 bases). V shed 1 base and J shed 4 bases, with 16 bases lying between them. The CDR3 runs to 16 residues. Looked up from germline, CDR1 is SGHAT and CDR2 is FQDESV (reference sequence). For the CDR3, the DNA is TGTGCCAGCAGCTTAGATGTTCGCAGGGTGTTCACTGAAGCTTTCTTT. Its protein is CASSLDVRRVFTEAFF. Supplemented by reference TRBV11-1 and TRBJ1-1, the full variable domain reads EAEVAQSPRYKITEKSQAVAFWCDPISGHATLYWYRQILGQGPELLVQFQDESVVDDSQLPKDRFSAERLKGVDSTLKIQPAELGDSAMYLCASSLDVRRVFTEAFFGQGTRLTVV.

This clone was picked up one time. The chain uses TRBV7-8 and TRBJ2-7; no clear D gene. Trimming removed 1 base from V and 3 bases from J, with 10 bases in between. Per germline, CDR1 SGHVS and CDR2 FQNEAQ. The CDR3 is made up of 14 amino acids. The CDR3 bases are TGTGCCAGCAGCTTAGTCTTGTTTGTCTACGAGCAGTACTTC. Its translation: CASSLVLFVYEQYF.

The chain couples TRBV28 to TRBJ1-5, with D tentatively TRBD1 (6 bases). Germline values: CDR1 MDHEN, CDR2 SYDVKM. The CDR3 covers 14 residues. V gave up 0 bases and J gave up 4 bases, with 7 bases separating them. The CDR3 is CASSLWGANQPQHF. The CDR3 region has the DNA TGTGCCAGCAGTTTATGGGGGGCTAATCAGCCCCAGCATTTT.

The chain carries TRBV13 and TRBJ2-1; 7 positions agree with TRBD2. The junction had 7 bases not matched to a gene; V was cut back by 8 bases and J by 6 bases. The CDR3 contains 13 residues. The germline V gene has CDR1 PRHDT and CDR2 FYEKMQ (reference sequence). CDR3 residues: CASGKGRVNEQFF. Here the CDR3 DNA reads TGTGCCAGCGGAAAGGGGAGGGTCAATGAGCAGTTCTTC.

In DNA form, the CDR3 reads TGTGCCAGCAGCCTGAGCCCCAGGACAGGGGGCGTTTCCCTGAATGAGCAGTTCTTC. Protein product: CASSLSPRTGGVSLNEQFF. The chain is built from TRBV27 and TRBJ2-1; 11 positions match TRBD1. V lost 6 bases to trimming and J lost 7 bases; unmatched junction nucleotides: 20. Germline CDR1 reads MNHEY; CDR2 reads SMNVEV (reference sequence). The CDR3 covers 19 residues.

This chain links TRBV13 with TRBJ2-7; 7 nucleotides agree with TRBD1. V was clipped by 5 bases and J by 5 bases; unmatched bases: 6. Germline V gives CDR1 PRHDT, CDR2 FYEKMQ (reference sequence). The CDR3 loop spans 13 amino acids. Written as DNA, the CDR3 is TGTGCCAGCAGCAACAGGGGAACCGACGAGCAGTACTTC. It specifies CASSNRGTDEQYF.

The genes are TRBV14 and TRBJ2-2; D is undetermined. This CDR3 has 15 residues. Per germline, CDR1 SGHDN and CDR2 FVKESK. Deletions cut 3 bases from V and 2 bases from J, with 10 bases between. The CDR3 bases are TGTGCCAGCAGCCATCGACTGATAAACACCGGGGAGCTGTTTTTT. Protein: CASSHRLINTGELFF.

This sequence joins TRBV19 and TRBJ2-7; the D is unclear. Trimming left V 5 bases short and J 4 bases short, with 15 bases between. CDR1 LNHDA and CDR2 SQIVND come from the germline V gene (reference sequence). This CDR3 is 14 amino acids long. CDR3 region: CASSATFLGYEQYF. Here the CDR3 DNA reads TGTGCCAGTAGTGCTACCTTTCTCGGGTACGAGCAGTACTTC.

V and J are TRBV12-5 and TRBJ1-5; possible D gene TRBD1, 5 bases. Germline CDR1 and CDR2: LGHNT and FRNRAP. With 5 bases removed from V and 6 bases from J, the gap between germline ends came to 14 bases. CDR3 length equals 14 residues. CDR3: CASGQNTGSQPQHF. In DNA, the CDR3 is TGTGCTAGTGGTCAGAACACAGGCAGTCAGCCCCAGCATTTT.

For the CDR3, the DNA is TGTGCCAGCAGCTTAGATTCTGTATCCGGGGAGCTGTTTTTT. This encodes CASSLDSVSGELFF. The chain joins TRBV11-2 to TRBJ2-2; no definite D call. This CDR3 comprises 14 residues. CDR1 is SGHAT and CDR2 is FQNNGV in the germline V gene. Trimming removed 0 bases at V and 6 bases at J, with 8 bases between.

The chain recombines TRBV7-9 with TRBJ1-3; D uncertain. The CDR3 is made up of 16 amino acids. The germline V gene has CDR1 SEHNR and CDR2 FQNEAQ (reference sequence). Trimming removed 2 bases from V and 0 bases from J, with 11 bases in between. This CDR3 is CASSLFHTDSGNTIYF. The CDR3 DNA reads as TGTGCCAGCAGCTTATTTCACACCGACTCTGGAAACACCATATATTTT.

The rearrangement links TRBV9 to TRBJ2-7; TRBD2 might be the D (6 bases). This CDR3 spans 14 amino acids. V dropped 0 bases and J dropped 5 bases, with 12 bases sitting between them. The germline V gene encodes CDR1 SGDLS and CDR2 YYNGEE. DNA for the CDR3: TGTGCCAGCAGCGTAGCTACGGGGGTCCACGAGCAGTACTTC. Residues: CASSVATGVHEQYF.

V and J are TRBV2 and TRBJ1-1; possibly TRBD1 for D (5 bases). Per germline, CDR1 SNHLY and CDR2 FYNNEI. The CDR3 sequence is 14 residues long. The V end lost 7 bases, the J end lost 4 bases, and 16 bases lay between the germline ends. The CDR3 reads CASTLGPGRTEAFF. For the CDR3, the DNA is TGTGCCAGCACTTTGGGGCCGGGTCGCACTGAAGCTTTCTTT.

This sequence joins TRBV7-9 and TRBJ2-1; D perhaps matches TRBD2 (6 bases). Between the trimmed V and J ends, which lost 0 bases and 7 bases, there was a span of 16 bases. Germline V gives CDR1 SEHNR, CDR2 FQNEAQ (reference sequence). The CDR3 has 16 residues. The CDR3 coding sequence is TGTGCCAGCAGCTTAGCGGGACTCTCAAGCATGAATGAGCAGTTCTTC. Protein product: CASSLAGLSSMNEQFF.

In DNA, the CDR3 is TGTGCCAGCAGCAGAGGCCAGGGAAACGGGGAGCTGTTTTTT. It encodes CASSRGQGNGELFF. The V gene is TRBV11-3, the J gene TRBJ2-2; D is possibly TRBD1 (5 bases). V gave up 5 bases and J gave up 7 bases, with 14 bases separating them. CDR3 length: 14 residues. Per the germline V gene, CDR1 is SGHNT and CDR2 is YENEEA.

This clone was counted once. V and J are TRBV29-1 and TRBJ2-1; D may be TRBD2 (5 bases). Per the germline V gene, CDR1 is SQVTM and CDR2 is ANQGSEA. This CDR3 has 12 amino acids. V lost 8 bases and J 9 bases, leaving 17 bases between the germline ends. The CDR3 reads CSFRASRGEQFF. The CDR3 DNA is TGCAGCTTTCGGGCTTCACGGGGTGAGCAGTTCTTC.

The table lists this clone with a count of one. J is TRBJ2-7 and V is TRBV5-6; TRBD2 aligns across 9 bases. The CDR3 has 14 residues. CDR1 is SGHDT, CDR2 YYEEEE, per germline. Trimming cost V 4 bases and J 5 bases; bases outside gene matches: 7. The CDR3 here is CASSKTSGVDEQYF. The CDR3 DNA is TGTGCCAGCAGCAAGACTAGCGGCGTCGACGAGCAGTACTTC.

V usage is TRBV2 and J usage is TRBJ2-5; no firm D call. Trimming removed 6 bases from V and 5 bases from J, with 7 bases in between. Looked up from germline, CDR1 is SNHLY and CDR2 is FYNNEI. The CDR3 is 11 residues long. This CDR3 reads CASRVEETQYF. CDR3 coding DNA: TGTGCCAGCAGGGTGGAGGAGACCCAGTACTTC. Using reference TRBV2 and TRBJ2-5 for the parts outside the CDR3, the full variable domain is EPEVTQTPSHQVTQMGQEVILRCVPISNHLYFYWYRQILGQKVEFLVSFYNNEISEKSEIFDDQFSVERPDGSNFTLKIRSTKLEDSAMYFCASRVEETQYFGPGTRLLVL.

The chain carries TRBV10-3 and TRBJ2-7; 9 bases line up with TRBD1. From germline, CDR1 is ENHRY and CDR2 SYGVKD. Trimming removed 4 bases from V and 4 bases from J; junction bases left unmatched: 11. This CDR3 has 16 amino acids. In nucleotides, the CDR3 is TGTGCCATCAGTGTCCATCCGGGACAGGGTAGGTACGAGCAGTACTTC. This gives the protein CAISVHPGQGRYEQYF.

The chain has TRBV6-6 and TRBJ2-5; 8 bases match TRBD1. Per the germline V gene, CDR1 is MNHNY and CDR2 is SVGAGI (reference sequence). J lost 1 base, V lost 5 bases, and 9 bases had no gene match. CDR3 length: 16 residues. CDR3 residues: CASSPQGARGQETQYF. Written as DNA, the CDR3 is TGTGCCAGCAGTCCTCAGGGGGCGAGGGGCCAAGAGACCCAGTACTTC.

The chain employs TRBV27 and TRBJ2-7; D is perhaps TRBD2 (6 bases). The CDR3 extends over 15 amino acids. V lost 5 bases and J lost 6, with 20 bases in between. CDR1 is MNHEY, CDR2 SMNVEV, per germline (reference sequence). For the CDR3, the DNA is TGTGCCAGCAGTCCCACGATATTGGCGGGGTCCGAGCAGTACTTC. It is translated as CASSPTILAGSEQYF.

The chain couples TRBV7-2 to TRBJ2-1, with D unresolved. CDR1 is SGHTA and CDR2 is FQGNSA in the germline V gene. CDR3 length equals 15 residues. Deletions cut 5 bases from V and 5 bases from J, with 16 bases between. The CDR3 coding sequence is TGTGCCAGCAGCGTAGGTCCCCTTTCCCACAATGAGCAGTTCTTC. Its translation is CASSVGPLSHNEQFF.

The chain carries TRBV6-1 and TRBJ2-7; the D gene is possibly TRBD1 (5 bases). CDR1 and CDR2 from the germline V gene are MNHNS and SASEGT. V was pared by 4 bases and J by 3 bases, with 13 bases between. There are 14 residues in the CDR3. The CDR3 DNA sequence: TGTGCCAGCAGTGGGGGCCGAACCATCTACGAGCAGTACTTC. Translated: CASSGGRTIYEQYF.

The CDR3 protein is CASSFGTGGKAFF. DNA of the CDR3: TGTGCCAGCAGTTTTGGGACAGGGGGTAAAGCTTTCTTT. The genes are TRBV27 and TRBJ1-1; 11 nucleotides agree with TRBD1. Germline lookup yields CDR1 MNHEY and CDR2 SMNVEV (reference sequence). The trim removed 3 bases at V and 9 bases at J, leaving 3 bases unmatched. The CDR3 has 13 amino acids.

The rearrangement uses TRBV20-1 and TRBJ2-1; tentatively, D is TRBD2 (6 bases). Per the germline V gene, CDR1 is DFQATT and CDR2 is SNEGSKA (reference sequence). CDR3 length: 11 amino acids. The V gene lost 8 bases and the J gene lost 6 bases, with 11 bases spanning the gap. The CDR3 region has the DNA TGCAGTCCTCGGGACTCCAATGAGCAGTTCTTC. Translating gives CSPRDSNEQFF.

V usage is TRBV4-1 and J usage is TRBJ2-3, with 7 bases matching TRBD1. V gave up 2 bases and J gave up 6 bases; unmatched junction bases: 5. Looked up from germline, CDR1 is MGHRA and CDR2 is YSYEKL. The length of the CDR3 is 14 residues. The CDR3 DNA follows: TGCGCCAGCAGCCAATATACAGGGGCGGATACGCAGTATTTT. Translating gives CASSQYTGADTQYF.